These 8 T cell receptor beta chains share one sample of origin, sequenced in a study of blood T cell repertoires in COVID-19. The data were produced by immunoSEQ multiplex PCR, yet TCRdb's version contains in-frame clones alone and is incomplete. Of roughly 300,000 clones in the sample, approximately 90% were seen once. The material sequenced was peripheral blood. The receptors were gathered from a woman between 25 and 40 years old with COVID-19, enrolled during active disease.

The chain has TRBV30 and TRBJ1-4, with 7 bases identical to TRBD1. The J segment lost 4 bases and the V segment lost 4 bases, leaving 9 bases of the junction unmatched. The V gene's germline CDR1 is GTSNPN and CDR2 SVGIG (reference sequence). This CDR3 is built from 15 residues. CDR3 nucleotide sequence: TGTGCCTGGATCCTAAGGGCAGGGGGTAATGAAAAACTGTTTTTT. Translating it yields CAWILRAGGNEKLFF.

This clone showed up just once. The genes are TRBV5-6 and TRBJ2-7; 8 bases align to TRBD2. This CDR3 comprises 14 residues. Germline trimming cut 3 bases from V and 3 bases from J; bases unmatched to any gene: 5. Germline CDR1 reads SGHDT; CDR2 reads YYEEEE. As DNA, the CDR3 is TGTGCCAGCAGCTCCGGACTAGCCTACTACGAGCAGTACTTC. Protein product: CASSSGLAYYEQYF.

The chain joins TRBV7-9 to TRBJ1-2; D is unresolved. The CDR3 runs 14 residues. Trimming left V 1 base short and J 4 bases short, with 10 bases between. Per germline, CDR1 SEHNR and CDR2 FQNEAQ (reference sequence). CDR3 bases: TGTGCCAGCAGCTTAGATACAGTCATCTATGGCTACACCTTC. Its protein product is CASSLDTVIYGYTF.

The chain has TRBV28 and TRBJ2-7, with 7 bases lining up with TRBD2. The CDR3 runs to 16 residues. Germline-derived CDR1 and CDR2 are MDHEN and SYDVKM. The junction had 7 bases not matched to a gene; V was cut back by 2 bases and J by 0 bases. As DNA, the CDR3 is TGTGCCAGCAGTTTAATCCGATCTAGCGGCTCCTACGAGCAGTACTTC. Translating it yields CASSLIRSSGSYEQYF.

This clone appeared a few times. The chain is built from TRBV5-1 and TRBJ2-7; 10 bases agree with TRBD2. V was clipped by 0 bases and J by 4 bases; unmatched bases: 7. CDR1 and CDR2 from the germline V gene are SGHRS and YFSETQ. The CDR3 is 16 amino acids. For the CDR3, the DNA is TGCGCCAGCAGCTTGGGGCTAGCGGGAGCTATATACGAGCAGTACTTC. It yields the protein CASSLGLAGAIYEQYF.

The V gene is TRBV28, the J gene TRBJ1-1; D not resolved. This CDR3 has 13 amino acids. V dropped 6 bases and J dropped 3 bases, with 11 bases sitting between them. Per germline, CDR1 MDHEN and CDR2 SYDVKM. As DNA, the CDR3 is TGTGCCAGCAGACGCCCCGGGGACACTGAAGCTTTCTTT. Amino acids: CASRRPGDTEAFF.

The chain is built from TRBV19 and TRBJ1-1; 10 bases agree with TRBD1. V lost 6 bases and J lost 3; bases outside the gene matches: 4. The CDR3 is 14 amino acids. The germline V gene has CDR1 LNHDA and CDR2 SQIVND (reference sequence). The CDR3 region is CASSQTGGYTEAFF. CDR3 nucleotide sequence: TGTGCCAGTAGCCAGACAGGGGGCTACACTGAAGCTTTCTTT.

In this sample, this clone turned up once. J is TRBJ2-1 and V is TRBV19, with TRBD2 identical over 10 bases. Germline CDR1 is LNHDA and CDR2 is SQIVND (reference sequence). V was clipped by 7 bases and J by 0 bases; unmatched bases: 12. The CDR3 runs 18 residues. For the CDR3, the DNA is TGTGCCAGTACTCCTAAAGTAGCGGGAGGACTCTCCTACAATGAGCAGTTCTTC. Translation gives CASTPKVAGGLSYNEQFF.